Sequencing of this T cell receptor (beta chain) was carried out in a study of shared clonotypes between healthy human individuals. Overall study findings and caveats: Rarefaction indicated that sorted-subset sequencing remained incomplete although depth was large.

The run depth of the assay was deep. The protocol was immunoSEQ multiplex PCR, while the TCRdb copy is restricted to in-frame clones and leaves out a portion. The repertoire holds some 1 million clones, with 65% to 80% as singletons. HIV-negative, healthy adults without recent acute infections or vaccinations were the donors. This clone was observed a handful of times. Antigen unknown. The same CDR3 is also encoded by other DNA sequences in this sample. V lost 3 bases and J lost 2, with 10 bases in between. Per germline, CDR1 GTSNPN and CDR2 SVGIG (reference sequence). The CDR3 length is 13 residues. This TCR came from a man aged 18 to 29 in good health. The rearrangement links TRBV30 to TRBJ1-2; D not certain. The source material was memory CD4+ T cells sorted from blood. Regarding subset: CD45RA-negative fraction. CDR3 in DNA: TGTGCCTGGAGGGGAGGAGGCAACTATGGCTACACCTTC. Translation: CAWRGGGNYGYTF.